The 11 T cell receptor beta chains below all came from one sample that was sequenced in a study of T cells in localized non-small cell lung cancer. Repertoires were generated with immunoSEQ multiplex PCR, while TCRdb's copy carries only in-frame clones and drops some. This table has 30,000 or so clones, 88% appearing once. The sample consisted of peripheral blood mononuclear cells, taken before any cancer treatment. The source is a woman between 35 and 70 years old with stage III lung adenocarcinoma.

The chain uses TRBV7-9 and TRBJ2-4, with D maybe TRBD1 (5 bases). CDR3 length equals 15 residues. Trimming shortened V by 4 bases and J by 4 bases, and 14 bases separated the two germline ends. CDR1 SEHNR and CDR2 FQNEAQ come from the germline V gene (reference sequence). The CDR3 DNA is TGTGCCAGCAGCTGGCAGGGAAGAGGTAAAAACATTCAGTACTTC. It specifies CASSWQGRGKNIQYF.

The chain employs TRBV6-1 and TRBJ2-1, with 7 bases matching TRBD2. Trimming at V came to 1 base and at J to 3 bases, leaving 3 bases not matched to a gene. The CDR3 is made up of 15 amino acids. CDR1 is MNHNS and CDR2 is SASEGT in the germline V gene. The CDR3 protein is CASSEEGGGYNEQFF. The CDR3 DNA reads TGTGCCAGCAGTGAAGAAGGCGGGGGCTACAATGAGCAGTTCTTC.

This clone turned up a few times. Other DNA sequences of this sample code for an identical CDR3. This chain joins TRBV11-3 and TRBJ1-1; TRBD1 aligns across 7 bases. V gave up 5 bases and J gave up 6 bases; unmatched junction bases: 9. The germline V gene encodes CDR1 SGHNT and CDR2 YENEEA. This CDR3 is built from 14 residues. DNA for the CDR3: TGTGCCAGCAGCCTAACGACAGGGTCCGCTGAAGCTTTCTTT. Translating it yields CASSLTTGSAEAFF.

The rearrangement uses TRBV28 and TRBJ2-1, with D perhaps matching TRBD1 (5 bases). Germline V lookup: CDR1 MDHEN, CDR2 SYDVKM. This CDR3 spans 14 amino acids. Trimming stripped 2 bases from V and 5 bases from J, with 10 bases between. CDR3 region: CASSLAGSDNEQFF. The CDR3, as DNA: TGTGCCAGCAGTTTAGCAGGGTCCGACAATGAGCAGTTCTTC.

The gene calls are TRBV6-5 and TRBJ1-1, with D tentatively TRBD1 (6 bases). This CDR3 comprises 11 residues. V dropped 2 bases and J dropped 11 bases, with 9 bases sitting between them. Looked up from germline, CDR1 is MNHEY and CDR2 is SVGAGI. The chain's CDR3 is CASSYRGQAFF. The CDR3 coding sequence is TGTGCCAGCAGTTACCGGGGGCAGGCTTTCTTT.

The chain carries TRBV9 and TRBJ2-3; D perhaps matches TRBD2 (5 bases). CDR3 size: 14 residues. V lost 5 bases and J 0 bases, leaving 10 bases between the germline ends. The germline gives CDR1 SGDLS, CDR2 YYNGEE. The CDR3 region has the DNA TGTGCCAGCAGAGAGGGTTTGAGCACAGATACGCAGTATTTT. Translated: CASREGLSTDTQYF.

CDR3 residues: CASSERPSTDTQYF. CDR3 DNA sequence: TGTGCCAGCAGCGAGCGCCCTAGCACAGATACGCAGTATTTT. This chain links TRBV9 with TRBJ2-3; D ambiguous. Germline V gene data show CDR1 as SGDLS and CDR2 as YYNGEE. V was clipped by 3 bases and J by 0 bases, with 8 bases between them. The CDR3 contains 14 residues.

The CDR3 sequence is CASSLVGAVTGELFF. In DNA form, the CDR3 reads TGTGCCAGCAGCTTAGTCGGGGCAGTCACCGGGGAGCTGTTTTTT. V usage is TRBV7-9 and J usage is TRBJ2-2, with D perhaps TRBD1 or TRBD2 (5 bases each). Germline values: CDR1 SEHNR, CDR2 FQNEAQ (reference sequence). CDR3 length equals 15 residues. With 1 base removed from V and 4 bases from J, the gap between germline ends came to 10 bases.

The rearrangement uses TRBV5-1 and TRBJ1-2; D gene uncertain. The CDR3 length is 13 residues. The V end was cut by 7 bases, the J end by 4 bases, with 14 bases between. Germline CDR1 is SGHRS and CDR2 is YFSETQ. CDR3 sequence: CASHLGVGYGYTF. The CDR3 bases are TGCGCCAGCCACCTTGGGGTTGGCTATGGCTACACCTTC.

The chain employs TRBV15 and TRBJ2-5, with 8 bases that match TRBD1. The V gene's germline CDR1 is LNHNV and CDR2 YYDKDF (reference sequence). This CDR3 is built from 15 residues. After removal of 0 bases from V and 5 bases from J, the junction contained 5 bases not matched to a gene. As DNA, the CDR3 is TGTGCCACCAGCAGAGATACTAGACAGGGGGAGACCCAGTACTTC. Protein sequence: CATSRDTRQGETQYF.

This clone was detected once. The chain joins TRBV5-1 to TRBJ2-3, with 7 positions matching TRBD1. CDR1 is SGHRS, CDR2 YFSETQ, per germline. Trimming took 5 bases from V and 4 from J; bases not matched to a gene: 16. The CDR3 totals 17 residues. The CDR3 is CASSLGFGRQGPDTQYF. CDR3 nucleotides: TGCGCCAGCAGTCTGGGATTCGGGCGACAGGGTCCAGATACGCAGTATTTT.